This TCR beta chain was sequenced during a study of cytomegalovirus exposure and HLA in healthy donors. Overall study context: Unique TCR beta sequences numbering about 100 million came from around 180 million T cells in an earlier analysis.

PCR amplification relied on 60 Vbeta primers (plus 13 Jbeta primers). As processed by the authors: Some 9.9 million shared chains were among approximately 80 million unique TCR beta chains counted in a later analysis. Some clones are missing from TCRdb's copy, which holds only in-frame ones; the method was immunoSEQ multiplex PCR. That table furnishes V, J and clone size, whereas the DNA furnished D and trimming. Of under 200,000 clones detected, roughly 80% appear once; the ten largest clones hold around 4.6%. Notes on this clone: Its antigen is as yet unknown.

Overall study findings and caveats: High specificity and sensitivity for cytomegalovirus status were reported for the classifier. Compared with the approximately 700-donor mean, an Asian-associated ancestry cluster reportedly had fewer N-insertions, according to a later analysis.

The CDR3 contains 14 residues. CDR1 and CDR2 (germline): SGHTA, FQGTGA. V shed 5 bases and J 5 bases; nucleotides not matched to a gene: 7. This TCR was recovered from a male donor in good health and CMV-seronegative. The chain carries TRBV7-3 and TRBJ2-5, with 8 bases identical to TRBD2. Material for sequencing was PBMCs. CDR3 DNA: TGTGCCAGCAGCCTGGGGGGACTAGGGGAGACCCAGTACTTC. Protein sequence: CASSLGGLGETQYF. Complete variable domain (other parts from reference TRBV7-3 and TRBJ2-5): GAGVSQTPSNKVTEKGKYVELRCDPISGHTALYWYRQSLGQGPEFLIYFQGTGAADDSGLPNDRFFAVRPEGSVSTLKIQRTERGDSAVYLCASSLGGLGETQYFGPGTRLLVL.